This T cell receptor beta chain was identified in a study of sequential checkpoint blockade in melanoma (dated by TCRdb to between 2018 and 2021). Study-level background: Using 1:1 randomization, the trial assigned patients either to first-line nivolumab followed by ipilimumab (arm A) or to ipilimumab followed by nivolumab (arm B). Maintenance nivolumab came after both trial sequences. The paper's findings and limits, for the study overall: Validation of the response-prediction model combining TCR metrics and mutation burden is needed in larger, independent patient cohorts.

The CDR3 contains 13 residues, cysteine and phenylalanine counted. The kept DNA is CDR3 alone, 39 bases in frame from the first base. V and J lose 2 bases and 4 bases, and a span of 6 bases separates them. The germline V gene (reference sequence) yields SEHNR for CDR1 and FQNEAQ for CDR2. In regard to this clone: Its antigen has not been determined. One base away there is no much larger clone; base qualities are not given.

The immunoSEQ Assay was used to immunosequence TCRbeta CDR3 regions from genomic DNA. Genomic DNA was amplified by bias-controlled multiplex PCR before high-throughput sequencing. The study's own analysis went as follows. To quantify the absolute abundance of each unique TCRbeta CDR3 region, the sequences were collapsed and filtered. Clonality, defined as 1 minus Pielou's evenness, was calculated using productive rearrangements only. A previously published method was used to identify clones with significantly greater frequencies in on-treatment samples than in baseline samples. TCRdb obtained this table from immuneACCESS and retained in-frame rearrangements with V and J assigned. These tables miss some clones; where compared with another copy, unresolved V genes account for less than half of the shortfall, and the remainder is unexplained. The DNA gave D and trimming, while V, J and clone size come from that table. For this sample there are approximately 9,300 clones; more than 70% appear just once. About 15% of the sample is held by the ten biggest clonotypes.

This specimen's treatment or condition label, interpreted: randomized to nivolumab then ipilimumab (arm A) or the reverse (arm B). No trial patient had received prior DNA-damaging chemotherapy. On a FACS Aria II flow cytometer, live CD3+CD8+ cells that were negative for CD19 and CD56 were sorted from thawed PBMCs. The samples were obtained from melanoma patients enrolled in CheckMate 064, an open-label, randomized phase II trial testing sequential checkpoint blockade. Peripheral blood mononuclear cells were collected by leukapheresis, purified using Ficoll-Paque, and frozen in human serum containing roughly 10% DMSO. Immediately after sorting, the purity of sorted blood CD3+CD8+ cells was verified to be >95%, after which DNA was extracted.

Rearrangement joined TRBV7-9 to TRBJ1-5; the D gene lacks a confident call. Sample: CD8+ T cells sorted from blood (inferred from file names), taken from a patient given nivolumab and ipilimumab in sequence. The source is a human donor with melanoma. The nucleotide sequence reads as follows: TGTGCCAGCAGCTTACATACAAATCAGCCCCAGCATTTT. This gives the protein CASSLHTNQPQHF.